This T cell receptor (beta chain) was sequenced for a study of graft-versus-host responses after intestinal transplantation. For the study at large: Recipients were given multivisceral, liver-intestinal, or isolated intestinal transplants. Anti-thymocyte globulin induction was given to all recipients, followed by tacrolimus and steroids for roughly 3 years.

To note about this clone: Its cognate antigen is unknown.

The V segment lost 5 bases and the J segment 1 base; nucleotides outside the gene matches: 9. Germline assignment: CDR1 SEHNR and CDR2 FQNEAQ (reference sequence). The CDR3 runs to 17 residues. General study points: After transplant, early declines in HvG clones were associated with peak levels of circulating GvH clones. Recipient marrow held GvH clones, some first seen in ileum or blood.

Some clones are missing from TCRdb's copy, which holds only in-frame ones; the method was immunoSEQ multiplex PCR. The data contain tens of thousands of clones, more than 80% of them seen just once; the ten biggest clones take up 2% to 2.5%. The V call is TRBV7-9, the J call TRBJ1-4; 8 bases are shared with TRBD1. The sequence was collected from a human patient who received an intestinal transplant, so some T cells may come from the graft donor. Sequences were derived from PBMCs, sampled 300 to 330 days after intestinal transplant. CDR3 protein: CASSPPGGEETNEKLFF. As DNA, the CDR3 is TGTGCCAGCAGCCCCCCAGGGGGCGAGGAAACTAATGAAAAACTGTTTTTT.